The T cell receptor beta chain described here comes from a study of blood T cell repertoires in COVID-19. Whole-study context: COVID-19 samples from acute and convalescent phases originated in the United States, Italy and Spain. PBMCs, B-cell-depleted T cells, or T cells were the source of the cDNA or gDNA that made up the material.

Looked up from germline, CDR1 is SNHLY and CDR2 is FYNNEI. The CDR3 extends over 16 amino acids. The V end was cut by 3 bases, the J end by 8 bases, with 19 bases between. Resolution of symptoms, clearance, or two negative PCRs was present in recovered Cohort 3 donors. This clone was picked up a small number of times. Original processing methods: Nucleated cell number was recorded as an estimate derived from reference gene primer amplification. Profiled with immunoSEQ multiplex PCR; TCRdb holds only in-frame clones, not every one. The V and J calls and clone size were taken over from that table, and D and trimming were inferred from the DNA. The sample lists under 300,000 clones, 88% seen once, with about 1% in the top ten.

The specimen was PBMCs or T cells enriched from blood (not recorded which). The TCR comes from a woman in her thirties who had recovered from COVID-19. This chain joins TRBV2 and TRBJ1-4; D possibly corresponds to TRBD1 (5 bases). The CDR3 DNA reads TGTGCCAGCAGTGAGTGCGGGGACGGGTTTAAGGAAAAACTGTTTTTT. This gives the protein CASSECGDGFKEKLFF.